These 9 T cell receptor beta chains were all obtained from the same sample, sequenced in a study of T-cell memory formation after mild COVID-19 (dated by TCRdb to about 2021). Library construction relied on 5' RACE. Sequencing was carried out with an Illumina NovaSeq 6000. TCRdb itself trimmed the public reads at Q25 with fastp, ran MiXCR and retained productive beta chains. Rows with a matching CDR3 protein are joined into one entry that keeps the most common DNA and genes. For this sample there are about 350,000 distinct CDR3 sequences; roughly an eighth appear just once. The ten largest clonotypes hold 22% of the sample. Sequencing was done on a sample of PBMCs or a T cell subset sorted from them (not recorded which). The origin of the receptors is a man aged 18 to 29 who had mild COVID-19 (a few samples of this study predate the infection). The sample titles of this study are shuffled in the database, so cell type and time point are left out; the donor was told from shared clones.

V gene TRBV20-1 combines with J gene TRBJ2-7; TRBD2 matches at 9 bases. The CDR3 loop spans 15 amino acids. With 0 bases clipped from V and 3 bases from J, the junction kept 6 bases outside the gene matches. Germline CDR1 reads DFQATT; CDR2 reads SNEGSKA (reference sequence). The chain's CDR3 is CSARDFKRGDYEQYF. CDR3 coding DNA: TGCAGTGCTAGAGATTTCAAGCGGGGGGACTACGAGCAGTACTTC.

A few counts support this clonotype. The chain's CDR3 is CAISLLAGVYETQYF. CDR3 coding DNA: TGTGCCATCAGTCTCTTAGCGGGGGTTTACGAGACCCAGTACTTC. V is TRBV10-3 and J is TRBJ2-5; 9 bases agree with TRBD2. The CDR3 has 15 residues. Trimming cost V 5 bases and J 5 bases; bases outside gene matches: 9. Germline V CDR1 and CDR2: ENHRY, SYGVKD.

The rearrangement joins TRBV9 to TRBJ2-2, with 9 bases matching TRBD1. Unmatched junction bases numbered 12, after V lost 2 bases and J lost 4 bases. The CDR3 is 18 amino acids. Germline V lookup: CDR1 SGDLS, CDR2 YYNGEE. CDR3 amino acids: CASSVGLGTGTATGELFF. CDR3 nucleotides: TGTGCCAGCAGCGTGGGTTTGGGGACAGGGACGGCCACCGGGGAGCTGTTTTTT.

The V call is TRBV4-3, the J call TRBJ1-2; D remains ambiguous. V was trimmed by 4 bases and J by 5 bases, leaving 14 bases between them. CDR1 LGHNA and CDR2 YSLEER come from the germline V gene. The CDR3 loop spans 14 amino acids. The DNA for the CDR3 is TGCGCCAGCAGCCCCCATAGGGAAGGATATGGCTACACCTTC. This encodes CASSPHREGYGYTF.

Ten or more counts support this clonotype. The rearrangement joins TRBV7-2 to TRBJ2-1; no firm D call. This CDR3 contains 14 residues. V was clipped by 0 bases and J by 2 bases, with 5 bases between them. Germline V gives CDR1 SGHTA, CDR2 FQGNSA. CDR3 sequence: CASSLAGTYNEQFF. CDR3 nucleotides: TGTGCCAGCAGCTTAGCGGGGACCTACAATGAGCAGTTCTTC.

The J gene is TRBJ2-5, the V gene TRBV19, with D perhaps given as TRBD1 or TRBD2 (5 bases each). V was clipped by 5 bases and J by 7 bases, with 11 bases between them. Germline V gene sequence: CDR1 LNHDA, CDR2 SQIVND (reference sequence). The CDR3 consists of 12 residues. The DNA of the CDR3 is TGTGCCAGTAGTGATCGTGGGGGGACCCAGTACTTC. This encodes CASSDRGGTQYF.

The sample holds a few counts of this clonotype. J is TRBJ2-2 and V is TRBV7-9, with 9 bases fitting TRBD2. Germline V gene sequence: CDR1 SEHNR, CDR2 FQNEAQ (reference sequence). The CDR3 totals 15 residues. The trim removed 3 bases at V and 4 bases at J, leaving 3 bases unmatched. CDR3 bases: TGTGCCAGCAGCTTTGGGACTAGCTTCACCGGGGAGCTGTTTTTT. This sequence encodes CASSFGTSFTGELFF.

This clonotype was seen a handful of times. The chain joins TRBV6-2 or TRBV6-3 to TRBJ1-4, with 9 bases lining up with TRBD1. Germline CDR1 reads MNHEY; CDR2 reads SVGEGT. This CDR3 comprises 13 residues. V was pared by 5 bases and J by 7 bases, with 2 bases of the junction left unmatched. As DNA, the CDR3 is TGTGCCAGCAGTGACAGGGGGTTTGAAAAACTGTTTTTT. It is translated as CASSDRGFEKLFF.

As DNA, the CDR3 is TGTGCCAGCAGCACCGAAGGGCACGACCACTACACCTTC. It codes for CASSTEGHDHYTF. The gene calls are TRBV5-4 and TRBJ1-2, with D unclear. Trimming left V 4 bases short and J 10 bases short, with 17 bases between. From germline, CDR1 is SGHNT and CDR2 YYREEE (reference sequence). The CDR3 is made up of 13 amino acids.